One and the same sample provided the 7 T cell receptor beta chains below, sequenced in a study of preoperative IRX-2 immunotherapy in early breast cancer. Treatment specified: preoperative locoregional IRX-2 cytokine immunotherapy. Clones were read by immunoSEQ multiplex PCR, and TCRdb kept only the in-frame ones, dropping some. The sample has approximately 98,000 clones, approximately 90% seen once. Source: tumor tissue, taken after IRX-2 immunotherapy. The receptors shown here come from a human donor with breast cancer.

The chain is built from TRBV4-1 and TRBJ2-4, with TRBD1 as a possible D gene (6 bases). The CDR3 sequence is 17 residues long. Germline CDR1 is MGHRA and CDR2 is YSYEKL. Deletions cut 5 bases from V and 0 bases from J, with 17 bases between. The CDR3 spells CASSYQDRSLAKNIQYF. The CDR3 nucleotides are TGCGCCAGCAGCTACCAGGACAGATCCCTAGCCAAAAACATTCAGTACTTC.

There are a few counts of this clone. V and J are TRBV6-8 and TRBJ1-2, with 8 bases lining up with TRBD1. With 5 bases clipped from V and 2 bases from J, the junction kept 7 bases outside the gene matches. The germline gives CDR1 MNHGY, CDR2 SAAAGT. The CDR3 spans 15 residues. The CDR3 reads CASSPRDRQNYGYTF. CDR3 bases: TGTGCCAGCAGTCCGCGGGACAGGCAGAACTATGGCTACACCTTC.

This chain joins TRBV19 and TRBJ2-7; 9 nucleotides align to TRBD1. With V trimmed by 4 bases and J by 0 bases, 7 bases remained unmatched. The CDR3 runs to 16 residues. The germline V gene has CDR1 LNHDA and CDR2 SQIVND (reference sequence). CDR3 sequence: CASSTSGQGGSYEQYF. CDR3 coding DNA: TGTGCCAGTAGTACGTCGGGACAGGGTGGCTCCTACGAGCAGTACTTC.

The chain recombines TRBV6-8 with TRBJ1-5; the D is unclear. Germline CDR1 and CDR2: MNHGY and SAAAGT. Trimming cost V 5 bases and J 3 bases, with 5 bases left between them. This CDR3 is 12 amino acids long. The DNA of the CDR3 is TGTGCCAGCAGTCAGCTCAATCAGCCCCAGCATTTT. As protein: CASSQLNQPQHF.

The gene calls are TRBV6-8 and TRBJ1-4; TRBD1 aligns across 7 bases. The ends lost 8 bases at V and 6 bases at J; junction bases unmatched: 3. The V gene's germline CDR1 is MNHGY and CDR2 SAAAGT. This CDR3 spans 12 amino acids. CDR3 coding DNA: TGTGCCAGCGGCAGGGGGGATGAAAAACTGTTTTTT. Protein sequence: CASGRGDEKLFF.

The chain uses TRBV7-6 and TRBJ2-1; 9 bases align to TRBD2. Germline CDR1 SGHVS, CDR2 FNYEAQ. This CDR3 has 17 residues. The trim removed 3 bases at V and 8 bases at J, leaving 14 bases unmatched. CDR3 in amino acids: CASSLATSREGRDEQFF. CDR3 nucleotides: TGTGCCAGCAGCTTGGCTACGTCGCGGGAGGGCCGGGATGAGCAGTTCTTC.

The rearrangement links TRBV28 to TRBJ1-2; perhaps TRBD1 as D (6 bases). V was cut by 7 bases and J by 4 bases, with 16 bases left in between. Germline CDR1 and CDR2: MDHEN and SYDVKM. The CDR3 loop spans 14 amino acids. Here the CDR3 DNA reads TGTGCCAGCAATACCCAGAAGGGGGTCTATGGCTACACCTTC. Residues: CASNTQKGVYGYTF.